The clone carrying this T cell receptor (beta chain) was observed a few times. Its antigen is not identified. Germline CDR1 reads SGDLS; CDR2 reads YYNGEE. The length of the CDR3 is 15 residues. V dropped 3 bases and J dropped 3 bases, with 15 bases sitting between them. Expressed TCRB transcripts got sequenced, as all isolated RNA was reverse transcribed. Measured with immunoSEQ multiplex PCR; TCRdb has only the in-frame clones, and not every one. Among 200,000 to 250,000 clones listed, around 14% were seen once. The sample originates from a study of beta chain features in type 1 diabetes. Study information: The study found patients and healthy donors alike in age, gender and cell yields. Study results and caveats: TCRB CDR3 length was moderately but significantly reduced in all four CD4+ subsets of Type 1 diabetes patients.

Sorting based on CD45RO/CCR7/CD25/CD127/CD95/CD27 separated CD4+ naive, central memory, regulatory and stem cell-like memory cells. This rearrangement joins TRBV9 to TRBJ2-5; tentatively, D is TRBD2 (6 bases). The sequenced sample was naive CD4+ T cells from blood. This TCR was sampled from a man aged 30 to 45 with type 1 diabetes. The CDR3 here is CASSGSGVREETQYF. For the CDR3, the DNA is TGTGCCAGCAGCGGCTCGGGGGTGAGGGAAGAGACCCAGTACTTC.